This TCR beta chain was obtained from a study of tumor and adjacent non-tumor tissue in lung cancer. Study-level information: Patients comprised 12 adenocarcinoma, a couple of squamous cell carcinoma and 1 small cell lung cancer. Broader study findings: Top 100 clones took a larger repertoire share in normal lung. Higher tumor TCR diversity was associated with shorter survival.

Concerning this clonotype: Its antigen remains unidentified.

A modified ARM-PCR protocol with three rounds of nested PCR amplified TCRbeta. TCRdb recomputed calls from the multiplex PCR reads with MiXCR, one row per CDR3 protein. In the table there are roughly 44,000 distinct CDR3 sequences, less than 70% of which are singletons. No cell sorting was done before RNA was extracted from the tissue. More than 3 cm separated this lung sample from the edge of the tumor. The CDR3 covers 17 residues. The receptor was derived from a woman between 40 and 55 years old with non-small cell lung cancer. Material: distant non-tumor lung tissue. The rearrangement uses TRBV21-1 and TRBJ1-1. TRBV21-1 is assigned pseudogene status. CDR3 region: CASSNFTPGHLNTEAFF. CDR3 DNA sequence: TGTGCCAGCAGCAATTTTACTCCCGGCCACCTGAACACTGAAGCTTTCTTT.